This note documents a single T cell receptor (beta chain) sequence. Some clones are missing from TCRdb's copy, which holds only in-frame ones; the method was immunoSEQ multiplex PCR. The sample has some 60,000 clones, more than 75% seen once. The data belong to a study of T cell changes during pregnancy in multiple sclerosis. Germline CDR1 SEHNR, CDR2 FQNEAQ (reference sequence). This CDR3 is built from 13 residues. V lost 1 base and J 6 bases, leaving 9 bases between the germline ends. V is TRBV7-9 and J is TRBJ1-1; D remains ambiguous. The sequence was collected from a female donor in good health, enrolled as a control in a pregnancy study. The material was peripheral blood, obtained in the first trimester of pregnancy. The CDR3 spells CASSLVEGAEAFF. Here the CDR3 DNA reads TGTGCCAGCAGCTTAGTGGAGGGCGCTGAAGCTTTCTTT.